The 2 T cell receptor beta chains presented below share a single source sample, sequenced in a study of OX40 agonist ivuxolimab in advanced cancers. Measured with immunoSEQ multiplex PCR; TCRdb has only the in-frame clones, and not every one. The sample comprises 50,000 to 75,000 clones, about four fifths of which are singletons, and roughly 1.5% rests with the top ten. This specimen consisted of CD4+ or CD8+ T cells sorted from blood, obtained in a trial of the OX40 agonist ivuxolimab. These receptor sequences come from an adult with an advanced solid tumor such as melanoma, head and neck, liver or kidney cancer.

The chain carries TRBV10-3 and TRBJ1-1; no firm D call. Germline values: CDR1 ENHRY, CDR2 SYGVKD. This CDR3 has 15 residues. With 0 bases removed from V and 0 bases from J, the gap between germline ends came to 8 bases. The CDR3 region has the DNA TGTGCCATCAGTGAGTCGGGCACCCTGAACACTGAAGCTTTCTTT. Its protein is CAISESGTLNTEAFF.

The J gene is TRBJ2-7, the V gene TRBV30; D gene unclear. Trimming cost V 2 bases and J 4 bases, with 3 bases left between them. From germline, CDR1 is GTSNPN and CDR2 SVGIG (reference sequence). This CDR3 contains 10 residues. Here the CDR3 reads CAWSKYEQYF. CDR3 nucleotide sequence: TGTGCCTGGAGTAAGTACGAGCAGTACTTC.